This T cell receptor beta chain was sequenced during a study of blood T cells in healthy people across ages. A second 7 to 11 cycle PCR used barcoded and J-beta primers. Every cDNA molecule carried a tag from a template-switch adaptor bearing 12 random nucleotides. TCRdb used MiXCR to reprocess the 5' RACE reads, holding one entry per CDR3 protein. In the table there are 700,000 to 900,000 distinct CDR3 sequences, around 25% of which are singletons. This clonotype was detected once. Losses at the gene ends were 11 bases for V and 4 bases for J; bases not matched to a gene: 18. Germline V gene lookup returns CDR1 ENHRY and CDR2 SYGVKD. CDR3 length: 17 amino acids. The data also belong to a second study, concerning T cells of mothers and their children.

Input material: blood. This sequence originates from a boy aged 10-17 years in good health. This chain uses TRBV10-3 with TRBJ2-5, with 11 bases that match TRBD2. The CDR3 sequence: CASKGASGGPSPETQYF. The DNA for the CDR3 is TGTGCCTCAAAGGGGGCTAGCGGGGGGCCCTCCCCAGAGACCCAGTACTTC.